Given below is one T cell receptor beta chain in context. These data belong to a study of metastatic and nonmetastatic thyroid tumors. Before thyroid surgery, none of the patients had received any treatment. The CDR3 consists of 15 residues. The V and J ends lost 4 bases and 12 bases, in that order; junction bases with no gene match: 11. CDR1 and CDR2 (germline): SGHAT, FQNNGV. Original handling: The distant-metastasis classifier for papillary thyroid cancer was built from CDR3 differences across clinicopathological groups. TCRdb re-called clones from the PCR reads using MiXCR. TCRdb, rather than the study authors, made the V and J calls. Among some 93,000 clones, about 13% were seen once, and the ten largest hold around 11%.

Specimen: blood. This rearrangement joins TRBV11-2 to TRBJ2-1; the match to TRBD2 covers 11 bases. The receptor comes from a female donor with papillary thyroid cancer or a benign thyroid nodule (not recorded which). Some clones in this sample may be carry-over from other donors' samples. In DNA, the CDR3 is TGTGCCAGCAGCTCAACCGGGACTAGCGGAGGTGGGCAGTTCTTC. Amino acids: CASSSTGTSGGGQFF.